The clone carrying this TCR beta chain was observed a single time. The target antigen is unknown. The ends were cut back, 6 bases at V and 6 bases at J, with 26 bases in the middle. This CDR3 has 17 residues. In germline, CDR1 is SEHNR, CDR2 FQNEAQ (reference sequence). This sample is part of a study of T cells in Graves' hyperthyroidism and ophthalmopathy. Study overall: At the time of initial diagnosis and before any treatment, peripheral blood was collected.

Study findings and constraints: In blood, most of the thyroid clonotypes expanded above 0.001 were also present.

In the ophthalmopathy cohort, Clinical Activity Score was at least 3, NOSPECS grade at least 4, and duration under 3 months. Uncontrolled infection, other autoimmune disease, pregnancy or lactation barred patients from enrollment. RNA transcripts gave rise to amplified TCR beta CDR3 regions. Primed by the HTBI set, a first-round RT-PCR was run on the TCR CDR3. In TCRdb, the multiplex PCR reads were re-called with MiXCR into one record per CDR3 protein. Of about 380,000 distinct CDR3 sequences listed, about a fifth were seen once; the top ten hold 40%. The sequencing sample was made of blood. The chain recombines TRBV7-9 with TRBJ1-2; D is perhaps TRBD1 (6 bases). The clonotype comes from a man aged 18 to 29 with Graves' ophthalmopathy. The CDR3 sequence is CASSRDSSGGRGDGYTF. DNA for the CDR3: TGTGCCAGCAGTCGGGACTCTAGCGGGGGGCGGGGTGATGGCTACACCTTC.